Listed here are 6 T cell receptor beta chains from one sample, sequenced in a study of blood T cells in healthy people across ages. Then a second PCR, running about 6 to 12 cycles, was carried out with a sample-barcoded 5' primer and a J-beta primer mix. One entry per CDR3 protein, called by TCRdb with MiXCR from the 5' RACE reads. The sample records hundreds of thousands of distinct CDR3 sequences, about 54% being singletons. Source material: blood. These receptors originate from a man between 60 and 70 years old in good health.

There are a few counts of this clonotype. The rearrangement joins TRBV2 to TRBJ2-6; a weak D match, TRBD2 (6 bases). In germline, CDR1 is SNHLY, CDR2 FYNNEI. The length of the CDR3 is 15 residues. V was clipped by 2 bases and J by 3 bases, with 8 bases between them. The CDR3 sequence: CASSELASGANVLTF. The CDR3 nucleotides read TGTGCCAGCAGTGAACTAGCGAGTGGGGCCAACGTCCTGACTTTC.

There are a few counts of this clonotype. The chain is built from TRBV20-1 and TRBJ1-6; no clear D. The germline V gene encodes CDR1 DFQATT and CDR2 SNEGSKA (reference sequence). V was clipped by 4 bases and J by 8 bases, with 18 bases between them. The CDR3 extends over 15 amino acids. The CDR3 sequence is CSATVANLAHSPLHF. The CDR3 nucleotides read TGCAGTGCTACTGTGGCAAACTTGGCACATTCACCCCTCCACTTT.

This clonotype was recorded at least ten times. V usage is TRBV29-1 and J usage is TRBJ2-3; 8 bases align to TRBD1. The CDR3 consists of 13 residues. Germline V lookup: CDR1 SQVTM, CDR2 ANQGSEA. After removal of 5 bases from V and 3 bases from J, the junction contained 4 bases not matched to a gene. The CDR3, as DNA: TGCAGCGTTCGAGGACAGGGTACAGATACGCAGTATTTT. This translates into CSVRGQGTDTQYF.

This sequence joins TRBV7-2 and TRBJ1-1; 8 nucleotides align to TRBD1. V dropped 1 base and J dropped 11; count of bases not matched to a gene: 3. The CDR3 covers 12 residues. The germline V gene has CDR1 SGHTA and CDR2 FQGNSA. CDR3: CASSLVQGAAFF. In DNA form, the CDR3 reads TGTGCCAGCAGCTTAGTGCAGGGGGCGGCTTTCTTT.

CDR3 DNA sequence: TGTGCCAGCAGCCGGACTAGCTTAGGCGGGGAGCTGTTTTTT. The encoded protein is CASSRTSLGGELFF. The chain carries TRBV11-2 and TRBJ2-2, with TRBD2 matching over 8 bases. Per the germline V gene, CDR1 is SGHAT and CDR2 is FQNNGV. The CDR3 runs to 14 residues. The J segment lost 7 bases and the V segment lost 5 bases, leaving 6 bases of the junction unmatched.

This clonotype was detected only a few times. The J gene is TRBJ2-1, the V gene TRBV3-1, with D uncertain. The CDR3 is made up of 13 amino acids. The germline V gene has CDR1 LGHDT and CDR2 YNNKEL (reference sequence). Trimming removed 3 bases from V and 6 bases from J, with 9 bases in between. CDR3 protein: CASSHRSGNEQFF. The CDR3 region has the DNA TGTGCCAGCAGCCACCGGAGTGGCAATGAGCAGTTCTTC.